This is a list of T cell receptor beta chains from one sample in a study of cytomegalovirus exposure and HLA in healthy donors. TCRdb's table, derived via immunoSEQ multiplex PCR, lists solely in-frame clones and lacks some. The sample has approximately 120,000 clones, 75% to 85% seen once. Sequenced input: PBMCs. The receptors shown here come from a woman aged 45 to 65 in good health and CMV-seropositive. Both conserved end residues are part of each CDR3. D genes are given only for firm matches. Only part of the rows carry a size: once, few, many, or a class if the clone is expanded.

j_call cdr3_length v_call clone_size d_call cdr3_nt cdr3_aa
TRBJ2-3 14 TRBV14 . . TGTGCCAGCAGCCAGACCCGGAGGGCAGATACGCAGTATTTT CASSQTRRADTQYF
TRBJ1-3 14 TRBV7-6 . TRBD1 TGTGCCAGCAGCCCAGGGACAGGGAGAAACACCATATATTTT CASSPGTGRNTIYF
TRBJ2-7 12 TRBV15 . . TGTGCCACCAGCCCCGAGGGTACCGTGCAGTACTTC CATSPEGTVQYF
TRBJ1-1 15 TRBV6-5 few TRBD1 TGTGCCAGCAGTCCTGGGGGACAGAGGAACACTGAAGCTTTCTTT CASSPGGQRNTEAFF
TRBJ1-5 14 TRBV4-1 . . TGCGCCAGCAGCCGAGGAGGAGGCAATCAGCCCCAGCATTTT CASSRGGGNQPQHF
TRBJ1-2 17 TRBV4-3 few . TGCGCCAGCAGCCGAGAGAGGCAGCGGGTGCGTATCTATGGCTACACCTTC CASSRERQRVRIYGYTF
TRBJ2-3 16 TRBV5-1 . TRBD2 TGCGCCAGCAGCTTGGTAGCGGGAGTCGCAACAGATACGCAGTATTTT CASSLVAGVATDTQYF
TRBJ1-5 18 TRBV19 . . TGTGCCAGTAGTAGAGGAGGAGGGGGGGAATGGCGCAATCAGCCCCAGCATTTT CASSRGGGGEWRNQPQHF
TRBJ1-5 15 TRBV18 . TRBD1 TGTGCCAGCTCACCCCGCAGGGGGAGCAATCAGCCCCAGCATTTT CASSPRRGSNQPQHF
TRBJ1-4 14 TRBV7-6 . TRBD1 TGTGCCAGCAGCCCGGACAGGACGCATGAAAAACTGTTTTTT CASSPDRTHEKLFF
TRBJ2-7 14 TRBV5-4 . TRBD2 TGTGCCAGCAGCTTGGAGGTGCCTAGCGGGAGGACCGTCTTC CASSLEVPSGRTVF
TRBJ1-2 14 TRBV7-2 . . TGTGCCAGCAGCTTAGAGTTTCAGGGTAGGGGCTACACCTTC CASSLEFQGRGYTF
TRBJ1-2 15 TRBV2 . . TGTGCCAGCAGTAACCCTATCACCATTAACTATGGCTACACCTTC CASSNPITINYGYTF
TRBJ1-3 14 TRBV11-3 once . TGTGCCAGCAGCCGGGGACACTCTGGAAACACCATATATTTT CASSRGHSGNTIYF
TRBJ2-3 13 TRBV5-4 . . TGTGCCAGCAGCGCTACAGGAACAGATACGCAGTATTTT CASSATGTDTQYF
TRBJ1-2 15 TRBV9 . . TGTGCCAGCAGCGTGGCAGGGAGGGATGGCTATGGCTACACCTTC CASSVAGRDGYGYTF
TRBJ1-6 15 TRBV6-5 once TRBD1 TGTGCCAGCAGTTGGGACAGGGAGGTTGATTCACCCCTCCACTTT CASSWDREVDSPLHF
TRBJ1-1 17 TRBV19 . TRBD1 TGTGCCAGTAGTACCGAGACCTACAGGGGCTTGAACACTGAAGCTTTCTTT CASSTETYRGLNTEAFF
TRBJ2-1 13 TRBV2 . . TGTGCCAGCAGTGAAACCCGCGGTCTAGAGAACTTCTTC CASSETRGLENFF
TRBJ1-1 15 TRBV7-2 . TRBD1 TGTGCCAGCAGCTCGGTACAGGGGGGCCGAACTGAAGCTTTCTTT CASSSVQGGRTEAFF
TRBJ2-3 17 TRBV7-2 . . TGTGCCAGCAGCCCCCCCGGGGGTGGCAGAAGACTTGTTACGCAGTATTTT CASSPPGGGRRLVTQYF
TRBJ2-3 16 TRBV7-9 . TRBD1 TGTGCCAGCAGCTTAGTATGGCAGGGGGCACGGGATACGCAGTATTTT CASSLVWQGARDTQYF
TRBJ2-6 15 TRBV2 . TRBD1 TGTGCCAGCAGTGGGGACAGCTCTGGGGCCAACGTCCTGACTTTC CASSGDSSGANVLTF
TRBJ2-2 17 TRBV7-9 . . TGTGCCAGCAGCTTAGAAGGGGAAGGGGCGAACACCGGGGAGCTGTTTTTT CASSLEGEGANTGELFF
TRBJ1-1 15 TRBV10-3 . . TGTGCCATCAGAGCCCCGGGGGGGCCTATCACTGAAGCTTTCTTT CAIRAPGGPITEAFF
TRBJ1-2 11 TRBV30 . . TGTGGGGGGAGGGTGACACTTGGCTACACCTTC CGGRVTLGYTF
TRBJ1-1 14 TRBV9 . . TGTGCCAGCAGCGGACGTGGGGGGAGCACTGAAGCTTTCTTT CASSGRGGSTEAFF
TRBJ1-1 14 TRBV10-3 once TRBD1 TGTGCCATCAGTGTGGAGGGGGCGGGCACTGAAGCTTTCTTT CAISVEGAGTEAFF
TRBJ1-2 17 TRBV7-2 . . TGTGCCAGCAGCTTAAACCCAGATTGGAGGCCCAACTATGGCTACACCTTC CASSLNPDWRPNYGYTF
TRBJ2-1 11 TRBV20-1 many . TGCAGTGCTACCTTCCCCGATGAGCAGTTCTTC CSATFPDEQFF
TRBJ1-5 16 TRBV19 . TRBD1 TGTGCCAGCGAACAGGGACAGCCTAAGAGAAATCAGCCCCAGCATTTT CASEQGQPKRNQPQHF
TRBJ1-2 14 TRBV30 . . TGTGCCTGGAAACCCCGTCCCGTGGCCTATGGCTACACCTTC CAWKPRPVAYGYTF
TRBJ1-2 11 TRBV5-1 . . TGCGCCAGCAGAGGGGACTATGGCTACACCTTC CASRGDYGYTF
TRBJ2-1 16 TRBV15 . TRBD2 TGTGCCACCAGCAGGGAACCGGGACTAGCGAGTCGTAAGCAGTTCTTC CATSREPGLASRKQFF
TRBJ2-7 15 TRBV6-5 . TRBD2 TGTGCCAGCAGTTACTCAGCGGGATTTTACTACGAGCAGTACTTC CASSYSAGFYYEQYF
TRBJ2-5 16 TRBV13 once TRBD2 TGTGCCAGCAGCTTGTGGACGACTAGCGGCCAAGAGACCCAGTACTTC CASSLWTTSGQETQYF
TRBJ2-7 17 TRBV30 . . TGTGCCTGGAGTACAGGAGCCGGGCCCCTTAGCTCCTACGAGCAGTACTTC CAWSTGAGPLSSYEQYF
TRBJ1-2 14 TRBV4-1 . . TGCGCCAGCAGCCCGTGGGGGGATCAGTATGGCTACACCTTC CASSPWGDQYGYTF
TRBJ2-7 16 TRBV19 . TRBD1 TGTGCCAGTAGTATCCGAGGACAGGGGGCAAACGTCGAGCAGTACTTC CASSIRGQGANVEQYF
TRBJ2-6 18 TRBV4-3 . . TGCGCCAGCAGCCAATCGGGGTGGAGGGAATCCGGGGCCAACGTCCTGACTTTC CASSQSGWRESGANVLTF
TRBJ1-2 15 TRBV27 few TRBD1 TGTGCCAGCAGTTTCTCGGGACAGGTGAACTATGGCTACACCTTC CASSFSGQVNYGYTF
TRBJ2-1 16 TRBV9 . TRBD2 TGTGCCAGCAGCGAGAGGGGACTAGCGACCTACAATGAGCAGTTCTTC CASSERGLATYNEQFF
TRBJ1-2 13 TRBV30 . TRBD1 TGTGCCTGTACCCGGGACAGGCCCTATGGCTACACCTTC CACTRDRPYGYTF
TRBJ1-3 15 TRBV6-6 once . TGTGCCAGCAGTTACGGTAGACAGTATGGAAACACCATATATTTT CASSYGRQYGNTIYF
TRBJ1-5 18 TRBV15 . . TGTGCCACCAGCAGAGATCCAATCGGAACAGATAATACTCAGCCCCAGCATTTT CATSRDPIGTDNTQPQHF
TRBJ2-5 15 TRBV9 . TRBD2 TGTGCCAGCAGCTATGCGGGCACTAGCGGGGAGACCCAGTACTTC CASSYAGTSGETQYF
TRBJ2-7 16 TRBV7-6 . TRBD2 TGTGCCAGCAGCTTAGCCGCGGGGGGGATCTCCTACGAGCAGTACTTC CASSLAAGGISYEQYF
TRBJ2-7 14 TRBV28 . . TGTGCCAGCAGTTTAACAGGGACAAACTACGAGCAGTACTTC CASSLTGTNYEQYF
TRBJ1-4 15 TRBV5-1 once TRBD1 TGCGCCAGCAGCCTATGGGGACAGCATAATGAAAAACTGTTTTTT CASSLWGQHNEKLFF
TRBJ1-3 16 TRBV9 once TRBD1 TGTGCCAGCAGCGTAGCTTTGGGACAGGAGGGAAACACCATATATTTT CASSVALGQEGNTIYF
TRBJ1-3 15 TRBV7-8 few . TGTGCCAGCAGCTTAGCGACAGACTCTGGAAACACCATATATTTT CASSLATDSGNTIYF
TRBJ2-2 12 TRBV2 . . TGTGCCAGCAGTGGAGAGTCCGGGGAGCTGTTTTTT CASSGESGELFF
TRBJ1-1 12 TRBV10-3 few . TGTGCCATCGGACAAATGAACACTGAAGCTTTCTTT CAIGQMNTEAFF